Included here is one T cell receptor (beta chain) sequence, with context. This clone has a single count. This receptor's antigen is unknown. It has no much larger one-base neighbor in the sample; base qualities were not kept. TCRbeta CDR3 regions were amplified from genomic DNA using the immunoSEQ Assay, a bias-controlled multiplex PCR. The study's processing was this. The number of nucleated cells in each sample was estimated from the amplification of reference gene primers within the assay. To quantify the absolute abundance of each unique TCRbeta CDR3 rearrangement, sequence reads were collapsed and filtered. Productive Simpson clonality was computed per sample as the square root of Simpson's diversity index over productive rearrangements. Held by TCRdb, this immuneACCESS table contains in-frame sequences only and omits some clones. Under half of the omission traces to an unresolved V gene where checked; the cause of the rest is unknown. The V and J calls and the clone size are those of that table, but D and trimming were determined from the DNA. Within this sample are 140,000 or so clones, with roughly 80% of them counted one time only. About 1.5% of the sample belongs to the ten largest clones.

In the prospective study, participants were about 18 to 95 years old, resided in 25 or so geographic areas of the United States, and were enrolled through a virtual design. Cohort assignment in the prospective study relied on participant-reported clinical history from a screening survey and a study questionnaire. A participant counted as exposed if, within 2 weeks of entering the study, that participant had been in contact with someone who had a PCR-confirmed or clinician-diagnosed COVID-19 case. Mobile phlebotomists in the prospective study collected whole blood, serum and a nasopharyngeal or oropharyngeal swab from every participant. Over a 2-month period, participants in the prospective study had the option of providing additional blood draws and questionnaires. Before DNA extraction, blood samples from the prospective study were shipped at room temperature or frozen. This sample is drawn from a study of blood T cell repertoires in COVID-19 (TCRdb year 2020). Concerning the study at large: Samples from collaborators originated in the United States, Italy and Spain and spanned both the acute and convalescent phases of COVID-19. A de-identified subject ID, COVID-19 status, age in years and sex were almost always included in the sample metadata. The prospective study material was composed of cDNA or gDNA derived from T cells, B-cell-depleted T cells, or PBMCs. Where HLA class I and class II types were available, the types were taken from metadata supplied by the sample provider, not from assay-based typing. The repertoires were released in a freely available public database intended as a resource for research on the immune response to SARS-CoV-2. Subjects who had been exposed to COVID-19, were actively infected with it, or had recovered from it provided the deeply sampled blood TCRbeta repertoires that made up the dataset. The samples were drawn from the first 160 participants of the ongoing ImmuneRACE study and from about 1,200 subjects provided by 6 global collaborators. The investigation overall reported the following: The quantity of clinical and demographic metadata differed by source and by participant and was supplied without curation.

From its cysteine to its phenylalanine, the CDR3 spans 13 amino acids. Of all the DNA, just the CDR3 is kept, 39 bases in frame from base 1. Compared with germline, V lacks 7 bases and J lacks 6 bases; bases without a gene match: 4. Sequencing was carried out using PBMCs or T cells enriched from blood (not recorded which). The chain joins TRBV12-3 or TRBV12-4 to TRBJ1-1; 11 central nucleotides agree with TRBD1. The sequence was obtained from a woman between 18 and 30 years old who had been exposed to COVID-19. This receptor has the CDR3 CASNGQGAAEAFF. The DNA is as follows: TGTGCCAGCAACGGACAGGGGGCCGCTGAAGCTTTCTTT.